This T cell receptor beta chain comes out of a study of blood T cell repertoires in COVID-19. Study overall: Sites across the United States, Italy and Spain contributed samples from acute and convalescent COVID-19.

The length of the CDR3 is 16 residues. The V gene's germline CDR1 is KGHDR and CDR2 SFDVKD. Trimming cost V 2 bases and J 0 bases; bases outside gene matches: 1. As handled by the study authors: Using reference gene primer amplification, nucleated cell counts were estimated. The assay was immunoSEQ multiplex PCR, and TCRdb's table has in-frame clones only and misses some. That table supplies the V and J calls and clone size; D and trimming were determined from the DNA. The sample contains 250,000 to 350,000 clones, 86% of which appear only once. The genes are TRBV24-1 and TRBJ2-1, with TRBD1 identical over 9 bases. Sequencing input: peripheral blood. The receptor was isolated from a woman in her 70s with COVID-19, enrolled during active disease. The CDR3 region is CATSDSDRGSYNEQFF. CDR3 nucleotides: TGTGCCACCAGTGATTCGGACAGGGGCTCCTACAATGAGCAGTTCTTC.